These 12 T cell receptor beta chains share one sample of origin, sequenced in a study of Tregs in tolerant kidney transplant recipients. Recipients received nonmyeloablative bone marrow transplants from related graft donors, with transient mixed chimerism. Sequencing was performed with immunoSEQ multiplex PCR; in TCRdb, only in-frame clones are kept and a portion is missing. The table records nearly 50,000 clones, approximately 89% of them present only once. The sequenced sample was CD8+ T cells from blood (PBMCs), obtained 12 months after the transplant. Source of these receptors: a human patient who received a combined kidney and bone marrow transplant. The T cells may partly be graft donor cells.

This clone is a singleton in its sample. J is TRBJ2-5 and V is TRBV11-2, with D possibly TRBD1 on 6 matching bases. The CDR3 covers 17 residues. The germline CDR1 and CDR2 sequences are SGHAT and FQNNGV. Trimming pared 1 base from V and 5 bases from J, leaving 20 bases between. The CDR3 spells CASSLGLMVGGGETQYF. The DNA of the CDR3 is TGTGCCAGCAGCTTAGGGTTGATGGTAGGGGGTGGGGAGACCCAGTACTTC.

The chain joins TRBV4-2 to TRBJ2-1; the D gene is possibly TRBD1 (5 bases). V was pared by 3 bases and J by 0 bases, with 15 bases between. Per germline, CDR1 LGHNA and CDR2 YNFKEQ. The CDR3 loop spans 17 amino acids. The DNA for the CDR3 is TGTGCCAGCAGCCAGACCCAATGGGGCGGCTCCTACAATGAGCAGTTCTTC. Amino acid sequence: CASSQTQWGGSYNEQFF.

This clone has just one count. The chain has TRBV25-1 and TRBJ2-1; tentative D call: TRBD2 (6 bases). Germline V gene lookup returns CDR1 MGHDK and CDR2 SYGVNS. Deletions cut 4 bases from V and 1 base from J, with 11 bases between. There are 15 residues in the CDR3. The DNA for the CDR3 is TGTGCCAGCAGTGCGGGACTCGATTCCTACAATGAGCAGTTCTTC. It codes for CASSAGLDSYNEQFF.

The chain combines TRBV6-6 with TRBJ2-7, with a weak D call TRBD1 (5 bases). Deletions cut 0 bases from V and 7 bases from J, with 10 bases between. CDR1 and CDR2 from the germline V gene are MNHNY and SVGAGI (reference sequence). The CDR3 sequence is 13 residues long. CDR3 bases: TGTGCCAGCAGTTACTCCAGGGTAGGGGAGCAGTACTTC. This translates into CASSYSRVGEQYF.

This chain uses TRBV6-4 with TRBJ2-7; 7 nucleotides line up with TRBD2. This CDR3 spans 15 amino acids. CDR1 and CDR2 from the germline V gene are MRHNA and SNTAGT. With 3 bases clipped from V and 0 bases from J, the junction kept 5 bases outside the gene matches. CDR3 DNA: TGTGCCAGCAGTGAGGGGGGGAGGAGCTCCTACGAGCAGTACTTC. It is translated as CASSEGGRSSYEQYF.

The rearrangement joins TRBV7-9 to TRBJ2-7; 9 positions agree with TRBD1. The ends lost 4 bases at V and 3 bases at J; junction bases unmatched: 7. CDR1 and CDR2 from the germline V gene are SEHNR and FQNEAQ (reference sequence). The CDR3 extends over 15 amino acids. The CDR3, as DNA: TGTGCCAGCAGCTCGGGGAAGGGACAGGGCTACGAGCAGTACTTC. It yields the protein CASSSGKGQGYEQYF. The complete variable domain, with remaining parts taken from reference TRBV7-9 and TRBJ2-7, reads DTGVSQNPRHKITKRGQNVTFRCDPISEHNRLYWYRQTLGQGPEFLTYFQNEAQLEKSRLLSDRFSAERPKGSFSTLEIQRTEQGDSAMYLCASSSGKGQGYEQYFGPGTRLTVT.

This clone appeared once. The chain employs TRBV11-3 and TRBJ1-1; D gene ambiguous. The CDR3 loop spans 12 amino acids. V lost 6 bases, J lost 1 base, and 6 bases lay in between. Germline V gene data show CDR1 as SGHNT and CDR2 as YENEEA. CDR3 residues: CASREANTEAFF. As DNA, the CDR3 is TGTGCCAGCAGAGAAGCGAACACTGAAGCTTTCTTT.

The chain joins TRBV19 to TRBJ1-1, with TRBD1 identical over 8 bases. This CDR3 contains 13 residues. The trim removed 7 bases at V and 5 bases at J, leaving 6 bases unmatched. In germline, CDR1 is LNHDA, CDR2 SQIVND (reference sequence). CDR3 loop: CASTHGTGTEAFF. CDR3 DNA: TGTGCCAGTACTCACGGGACAGGTACTGAAGCTTTCTTT.

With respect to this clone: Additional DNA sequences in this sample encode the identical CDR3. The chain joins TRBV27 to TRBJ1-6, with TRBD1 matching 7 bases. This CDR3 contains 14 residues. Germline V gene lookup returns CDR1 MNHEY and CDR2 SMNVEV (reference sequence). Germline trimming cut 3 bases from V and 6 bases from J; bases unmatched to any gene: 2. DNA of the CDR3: TGTGCCAGCAGTTTCGGGACAGTTAATTCACCCCTCCACTTT. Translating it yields CASSFGTVNSPLHF.

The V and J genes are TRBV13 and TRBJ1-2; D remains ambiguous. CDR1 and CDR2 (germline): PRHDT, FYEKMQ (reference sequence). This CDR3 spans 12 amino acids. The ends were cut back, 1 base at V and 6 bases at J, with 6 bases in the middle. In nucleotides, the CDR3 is TGTGCCAGCAGCTTAGATTCCGATGGCTACACCTTC. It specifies CASSLDSDGYTF. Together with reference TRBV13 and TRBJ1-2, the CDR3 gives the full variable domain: AAGVIQSPRHLIKEKRETATLKCYPIPRHDTVYWYQQGPGQDPQFLISFYEKMQSDKGSIPDRFSAQQFSDYHSELNMSSLELGDSALYFCASSLDSDGYTFGSGTRLTVV.

CDR3 in amino acids: CASSVAGSAYGYTF. CDR3 coding DNA: TGTGCCAGCAGCGTAGCCGGGTCTGCTTATGGCTACACCTTC. J is TRBJ1-2 and V is TRBV9, with D hard to call. Germline V lookup: CDR1 SGDLS, CDR2 YYNGEE. Trimming removed 0 bases at V and 5 bases at J, with 11 bases between. The CDR3 sequence is 14 residues long. Drawing the rest from reference TRBV9 and TRBJ1-2, the complete variable domain is DSGVTQTPKHLITATGQRVTLRCSPRSGDLSVYWYQQSLDQGLQFLIQYYNGEERAKGNILERFSAQQFPDLHSELNLSSLELGDSALYFCASSVAGSAYGYTFGSGTRLTVV.

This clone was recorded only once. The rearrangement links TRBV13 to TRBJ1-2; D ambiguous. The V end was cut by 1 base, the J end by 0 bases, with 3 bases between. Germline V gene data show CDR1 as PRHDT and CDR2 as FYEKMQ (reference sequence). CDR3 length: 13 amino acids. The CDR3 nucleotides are TGTGCCAGCAGCTTAGCCGCTAACTATGGCTACACCTTC. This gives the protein CASSLAANYGYTF.